Below, one T cell receptor (beta chain) is given with its context. Antigen: not known. The sample belongs to a study of blood T cells in healthy people across ages. Study overall: Capture via template switching afforded approximately one barcoded beta molecule per two T cells. Study-level points and caveats: There were more naive CD4+ cells and higher diversity in long-lived donors than in aged donors.

PBMCs numbering at least 7 million were isolated per sample. CDR1 is LGHNA and CDR2 is YSLEER in the germline V gene. The CDR3 is made up of 15 amino acids. Trimming at V came to 0 bases and at J to 1 base, leaving 1 base not matched to a gene. Primers used in a second PCR of about 7 to 12 cycles were a sample-barcoded 5' primer and a J-beta primer mix. Template switching added a 12-random-nucleotide identifier to every cDNA molecule. TCRdb processed the 5' RACE reads anew with MiXCR; each CDR3 protein has one entry. There are 850,000 to 1,000,000 distinct CDR3 sequences in the sample; roughly 48% occur only once, and around an eighth lies in the top ten.

This chain links TRBV4-3 with TRBJ2-5; 8 bases align to TRBD1. The receptor's source is a man aged 30 to 45 in good health. Sequencing used blood. CDR3 coding DNA: TGCGCCAGCAGCCAAGAAGGGACAGGCCAAGAGACCCAGTACTTC. It is translated as CASSQEGTGQETQYF.